This entry lists 11 T cell receptor beta chains sequenced from one sample in a study of quantifying T cell responses using KT2 cells. On the study more broadly: RNA was reverse transcribed with TCR alpha and beta constant-region primers.

A single-stranded UMI oligo with SP2 sequence was ligated to cDNA 3' ends. First-round PCR used four to five cycles and beta primers RC1.1 and RC1.2 covering TRBC1 and TRBC2. One entry per CDR3 protein results from TCRdb running MiXCR on the UMI-ligation and nested PCR reads. The sample has tens of thousands of distinct CDR3 sequences; less than 7.5% are singletons. What was sequenced was PBMCs spiked with cells of the T cell clone KT2. These receptor sequences come from a human donor.

This clonotype has ten or more counts. V gene TRBV24-1 combines with J gene TRBJ1-5; D might be TRBD1 (6 bases). The CDR3 contains 14 residues. Germline V gene data show CDR1 as KGHDR and CDR2 as SFDVKD. The V end was cut by 2 bases, the J end by 4 bases, with 8 bases between. The CDR3 spells CATSDWGANQPQHF. The CDR3, as DNA: TGTGCCACCAGTGATTGGGGGGCTAATCAGCCCCAGCATTTT.

This clonotype showed up many times. V and J are TRBV5-1 and TRBJ2-3, with 7 bases matching TRBD1. Germline trimming cut 4 bases from V and 3 bases from J; bases unmatched to any gene: 8. This CDR3 is 15 amino acids long. Germline CDR1 reads SGHRS; CDR2 reads YFSETQ. The CDR3, as DNA: TGCGCCAGCAGCCCGAGACAGGGTTCAACAGATACGCAGTATTTT. As protein: CASSPRQGSTDTQYF. The variable domain in full, with the rest retrieved from reference TRBV5-1 and TRBJ2-3, is KAGVTQTPRYLIKTRGQQVTLSCSPISGHRSVSWYQQTPGQGLQFLFEYFSETQRNKGNFPGRFSGRQFSNSRSEMNVSTLELGDSALYLCASSPRQGSTDTQYFGPGTRLTVL.

This clonotype has a count of ten or more. The chain couples TRBV6-1 to TRBJ1-1, with D hard to call. The V gene's germline CDR1 is MNHNS and CDR2 SASEGT. V lost 2 bases, J lost 1 base, and 5 bases lay in between. This CDR3 comprises 13 residues. The CDR3 DNA reads as TGTGCCAGCAGTGAACTGGCGAACACTGAAGCTTTCTTT. Protein sequence: CASSELANTEAFF.

This clonotype came up many times. The chain has TRBV7-9 and TRBJ1-2; D uncertain. The CDR3 totals 13 residues. In germline, CDR1 is SEHNR, CDR2 FQNEAQ (reference sequence). Trimming pared 0 bases from V and 4 bases from J, leaving 6 bases between. The CDR3, as DNA: TGTGCCAGCAGCTTAGCAGGTGCCTATGGCTACACCTTC. Amino acids: CASSLAGAYGYTF.

This clonotype was recorded at least ten times. This chain uses TRBV29-1 with TRBJ1-2; TRBD1 might be the D (5 bases). The CDR3 is 12 residues long. V shed 3 bases and J shed 4 bases, with 9 bases lying between them. Germline CDR1 and CDR2: SQVTM and ANQGSEA. CDR3 bases: TGCAGCGTTGACAGGGAAGGCTATGGCTACACCTTC. Amino acid sequence: CSVDREGYGYTF. Complete variable domain (other parts from reference TRBV29-1 and TRBJ1-2): SAVISQKPSRDICQRGTSLTIQCQVDSQVTMMFWYRQQPGQSLTLIATANQGSEATYESGFVIDKFPISRPNLTFSTLTVSNMSPEDSSIYLCSVDREGYGYTFGSGTRLTVV.

This clonotype was counted ten times or more. In DNA, the CDR3 is TGTGCCAGCAGCCCCAGACAGGGAGGCGCTTTCTTT. It encodes CASSPRQGGAFF. This chain links TRBV13 with TRBJ1-1; 7 bases agree with TRBD1. The CDR3 contains 12 residues. After removal of 5 bases from V and 11 bases from J, the junction contained 8 bases not matched to a gene. Germline V gene sequence: CDR1 PRHDT, CDR2 FYEKMQ (reference sequence). Variable domain in full (rest from reference TRBV13 and TRBJ1-1): AAGVIQSPRHLIKEKRETATLKCYPIPRHDTVYWYQQGPGQDPQFLISFYEKMQSDKGSIPDRFSAQQFSDYHSELNMSSLELGDSALYFCASSPRQGGAFFGQGTRLTVV.

This clonotype has a count of ten or more. This chain connects TRBV29-1 to TRBJ2-3, with TRBD1 as a possible D gene (5 bases). Trimming left V 8 bases short and J 3 bases short, with 21 bases between. This CDR3 contains 15 residues. The germline gives CDR1 SQVTM, CDR2 ANQGSEA. CDR3 residues: CSPLVSQGTTDTQYF. CDR3 coding DNA: TGCAGCCCTCTGGTGTCTCAGGGTACGACAGATACGCAGTATTTT.

This clonotype was counted a few times. V usage is TRBV6-5 and J usage is TRBJ1-6; D not resolved. V was pared by 5 bases and J by 4 bases, with 18 bases between. Germline CDR1 and CDR2: MNHEY and SVGAGI. The CDR3 is made up of 17 amino acids. The CDR3 sequence is CASSPLGEPKYNSPLHF. The CDR3 coding sequence is TGTGCCAGCAGTCCCCTCGGGGAGCCTAAATATAATTCACCCCTCCACTTT.

This clonotype was detected many times. The J gene is TRBJ2-3, the V gene TRBV4-3, with D possibly called TRBD1 or TRBD2 (6 bases each). The CDR3 sequence is 15 residues long. In germline, CDR1 is LGHNA, CDR2 YSLEER. The V end was cut by 0 bases, the J end by 4 bases, with 11 bases between. CDR3 sequence: CASSQDGGGPDTQYF. DNA of the CDR3: TGCGCCAGCAGCCAAGACGGGGGCGGCCCAGATACGCAGTATTTT.

This clonotype came up a few times. V and J are TRBV27 and TRBJ2-7; D gene uncertain. V lost 5 bases, J lost 2 bases, and 13 bases lay in between. The CDR3 spans 14 residues. CDR1 is MNHEY and CDR2 is SMNVEV in the germline V gene (reference sequence). CDR3: CASSLAGRAYEQYF. CDR3 in DNA: TGTGCCAGCAGTCTGGCAGGCCGGGCCTACGAGCAGTACTTC.

This clonotype appeared a few times. J is TRBJ2-5 and V is TRBV19; 7 nucleotides align to TRBD1. Germline-derived CDR1 and CDR2 are LNHDA and SQIVND (reference sequence). This CDR3 has 14 amino acids. Germline trimming cut 3 bases from V and 1 base from J; bases unmatched to any gene: 2. DNA for the CDR3: TGTGCCAGTAGTATGAACAGGGGCCAAGAGACCCAGTACTTC. Amino acids: CASSMNRGQETQYF.